This TCR beta chain was identified in a study of cytomegalovirus exposure and HLA in healthy donors. Study-level background: An earlier analysis found some 120 million unique TCR beta sequences from around 180 million T cells. The study's findings and limits: Later analysis indicated greater clonal expansion among HLA-associated TCR beta chains than among equally common other chains. The productive fraction for most TCR beta V segments was about 87% or about 30% in an earlier analysis.

Worth noting for this clone: What it binds is not known.

The length of the CDR3 is 16 residues. The V gene lost 6 bases and the J gene lost 1 base, with 18 bases spanning the gap. From germline, CDR1 is MNHNY and CDR2 SVGAGI (reference sequence). With 60 Vbeta and 13 Jbeta primers, the PCR was carried out. Original analysis: In a later analysis, 75 million to 95 million unique TCR beta chains included roughly 11 million shared by two or more donors. The data were produced by immunoSEQ multiplex PCR, yet TCRdb's version contains in-frame clones alone and is incomplete. The V and J calls and clone size were taken over from that table, and D and trimming were inferred from the DNA. The repertoire holds around 170,000 clones, with about four fifths as singletons.

This TCR was sampled from a woman in her 50s in good health and CMV-seropositive. This rearrangement joins TRBV6-6 to TRBJ1-2, with TRBD1 as a possible D gene (5 bases). Sequencing used PBMCs. This CDR3 reads CASRYLGGQGNYGYTF. In nucleotides, the CDR3 is TGTGCCAGCAGATACCTAGGCGGCCAGGGTAACTATGGCTACACCTTC.